These T cell receptor beta chains were read from a single sample in a study of brain T cells in children with intractable seizures. Measured with immunoSEQ multiplex PCR; TCRdb has only the in-frame clones, and not every one. The sample carries 60,000 to 65,000 clones, 95% to 97% recorded once. Sequenced material: peripheral blood, taken at surgery. Every receptor here comes from a boy under two years old with focal cortical dysplasia and intractable seizures. Both conserved end residues are part of each CDR3. The order of the fields is D gene, J gene, V gene, clone size, CDR3 DNA, CDR3 protein. A D gene is named only where the DNA matches it firmly. Not all rows give a size; the values are once, few, many and, for expanded clones, a class.

- | TRBJ2-7 | TRBV5-4 | - | TGTGCCAGCAGCTTCTCGGGACATGAGTACGAGCAGTACTTC | CASSFSGHEYEQYF
TRBD1 | TRBJ2-2 | TRBV5-1 | once | TGCGCCAGCATCCCACAGGGGGTGAACACCGGGGAGCTGTTTTTT | CASIPQGVNTGELFF
- | TRBJ2-2 | TRBV10-3 | - | TGTGCCATCAGTGAGTCGAGCGGGCCCATCGCCGGGGAGCTGTTTTTT | CAISESSGPIAGELFF
- | TRBJ2-2 | TRBV12-3/TRBV12-4 | - | TGTGCCAGCAGCCGGACCGGGGAGCTGTTTTTT | CASSRTGELFF
- | TRBJ2-1 | TRBV7-6 | once | TGTGCCAGCCGAGAGCGGGCGGACTCCTACAATGAGCAGTTCTTC | CASRERADSYNEQFF
- | TRBJ1-2 | TRBV6-2/TRBV6-3 | - | TGTGCCAGCAGCAGACCCGTAAACTATGGCTACACCTTC | CASSRPVNYGYTF
- | TRBJ2-3 | TRBV24-1 | - | TGTGCCACCAGTGATTTGCGCTCGGGCACAGATACGCAGTATTTT | CATSDLRSGTDTQYF
- | TRBJ2-1 | TRBV7-2 | - | TGTGCCAGCAGCTTACGCCCCAGACCCACTTACAATGAGCAGTTCTTC | CASSLRPRPTYNEQFF
- | TRBJ1-4 | TRBV12-3/TRBV12-4 | - | TGTGCCAGCAGTTCGGCAACAGAAAAACTGTTTTTT | CASSSATEKLFF
TRBD1 | TRBJ2-7 | TRBV7-2 | - | TGTGCCAGCAGCTCCAGGGACAGGGACTACGAGCAGTACTTC | CASSSRDRDYEQYF
- | TRBJ1-6 | TRBV7-2 | - | TGTGCCAGCGGAGGGGGGCAGATTAATTCACCCCTCCACTTT | CASGGGQINSPLHF
TRBD2 | TRBJ2-7 | TRBV3-1/TRBV3-2 | - | TGTGCCAGCAGCCGAGAGCGGGGGGGCCCCTACGAGCAGTACTTC | CASSRERGGPYEQYF
TRBD2 | TRBJ2-1 | TRBV5-1 | - | TGCGCCAGCAGCTTGGTGTGGACTAGTCGAAGGGGACCTGATGAGCAGTTCTTC | CASSLVWTSRRGPDEQFF
TRBD2 | TRBJ2-2 | TRBV7-6 | - | TGTGCCAGCAGCCCGGATAGCGGGAGGGCCGTCAGGGAGCTGTTTTTT | CASSPDSGRAVRELFF
- | TRBJ1-2 | TRBV6-1 | - | TGTGCCAGCAGTGAAGCGCTTCGCCACTATGGCTACACCTTC | CASSEALRHYGYTF
- | TRBJ1-3 | TRBV6-2/TRBV6-3 | - | TGTGCCAGCAGTTACTCTGGAAACACCATATATTTT | CASSYSGNTIYF
TRBD2 | TRBJ2-1 | TRBV15 | - | TGTGCCACCAGCAGAGACCTAGCGGGAGTAACCAATGAGCAGTTCTTC | CATSRDLAGVTNEQFF
- | TRBJ2-7 | TRBV13 | - | TGTGCCAGCAGCCCTAGGCCAGACTCCTACGAGCAGTACTTC | CASSPRPDSYEQYF
- | TRBJ1-6 | TRBV4-3 | - | TGCGCCAGCAGCCAAGCCGGGACGGGCAATTCACCCCTCCACTTT | CASSQAGTGNSPLHF
- | TRBJ2-3 | TRBV25-1 | - | TGTGCCAGCAGACGGGCGGGCACAGATACGCAGTATTTT | CASRRAGTDTQYF
- | TRBJ2-7 | TRBV4-2 | - | TGTGCCAGCAGCCAAGTCAACCACGAGCAGTACTTC | CASSQVNHEQYF
- | TRBJ1-1 | TRBV5-4 | - | TGTGCCAGCAGCTTGAGGGCAGGGGCACACACTGAAGCTTTCTTT | CASSLRAGAHTEAFF
- | TRBJ1-6 | TRBV6-5 | - | TGTGCCACCACCGAGGGCTCCTATAATTCACCCCTCCACTTT | CATTEGSYNSPLHF
- | TRBJ1-1 | TRBV18 | - | TGTGCCAGCTCACCCGGGCGGGCGAACACTGAAGCTTTCTTT | CASSPGRANTEAFF
TRBD1 | TRBJ1-2 | TRBV4-1 | - | TGCGCCAGCAGCCAGAGACAGGGGGCGAACTATGGCTACACCTTC | CASSQRQGANYGYTF
TRBD1 | TRBJ1-1 | TRBV7-6 | - | TGTGCCAGCAGCTCCTTAACCGGGACAGGGAGGGCCACTGAAGCTTTCTTT | CASSSLTGTGRATEAFF
- | TRBJ1-6 | TRBV5-1 | - | TGCGCCAGCAGCCTAAGGGACTTGGATTCACCCCTCCACTTT | CASSLRDLDSPLHF
- | TRBJ2-5 | TRBV7-8 | - | TGTGCCAGCAGCTTCGAATACTCTCAAGAGACCCAGTACTTC | CASSFEYSQETQYF
- | TRBJ1-6 | TRBV20-1 | once | TGCAGTACAACCCATAATTCACCCCTCCACTTT | CSTTHNSPLHF
TRBD1 | TRBJ1-2 | TRBV6-5 | - | TGTGCCAGCAGTTTTGGGGACAGGGGTGAGGATGGCTACACCTTC | CASSFGDRGEDGYTF
TRBD1 | TRBJ1-2 | TRBV6-5 | - | TGTGCCAGCAGTTACTCGGACAGGGGGCGCGCCTATGGCTACACCTTC | CASSYSDRGRAYGYTF
- | TRBJ2-5 | TRBV19 | - | TGTGCCAGTAGTATTGGACAGCAACCTCAAGAGACCCAGTACTTC | CASSIGQQPQETQYF
- | TRBJ2-7 | TRBV7-2 | - | TGTGCCAGCAGCTTTCTCCCTCCCAACGAGCAGTACTTC | CASSFLPPNEQYF
- | TRBJ2-5 | TRBV18 | - | TGTGCCAGCTCACCAGTAGGGGAGACCCAGTACTTC | CASSPVGETQYF
- | TRBJ1-6 | TRBV15 | - | TGTGCCACCAGCAGAGATTCGGTCTCCTATAATTCACCCCTCCACTTT | CATSRDSVSYNSPLHF
- | TRBJ1-3 | TRBV11-2 | - | TGTGCCAGCAGCTTTGGACTCATCTCTGGAAACACCATATATTTT | CASSFGLISGNTIYF
- | TRBJ1-2 | TRBV28 | - | TGTGCCAGCAGTTTCTCGACTTCTAATGGCTACACCTTC | CASSFSTSNGYTF
TRBD1 | TRBJ1-2 | TRBV6-1 | - | TGTGCCAGCAGTGAAGTAACAGGGGGCTATGGCTACACCTTC | CASSEVTGGYGYTF
- | TRBJ2-2 | TRBV4-3 | - | TGCGCCAGCAGATACCGATTTGGGGAGCTGTTTTTT | CASRYRFGELFF
TRBD2 | TRBJ2-5 | TRBV15 | - | TGTGCCACCAGCAGAGGGCTAGCGGGGGGAGAAGAGACCCAGTACTTC | CATSRGLAGGEETQYF
- | TRBJ2-7 | TRBV6-5 | - | TGTGCCAGCAGTTATAAGGGCAGGGTCTACGAGCAGTACTTC | CASSYKGRVYEQYF
- | TRBJ2-5 | TRBV5-1 | - | TGCGCCAGCCGCACCTACGCCGGGGCCCAGGGAGAGACCCAGTACTTC | CASRTYAGAQGETQYF
TRBD1 | TRBJ2-7 | TRBV28 | - | TGTGCCAGCAGTTTAGGCGGGACAGGGTCTTACGAGCAGTACTTC | CASSLGGTGSYEQYF
- | TRBJ2-7 | TRBV6-5 | - | TGTGCCAGCACCACGACTGGGGGCAACGAGCAGTACTTC | CASTTTGGNEQYF
- | TRBJ1-1 | TRBV3-1/TRBV3-2 | - | TGTGCCAGCAGCCAAGTTCTGGGGACTGAAGCTTTCTTT | CASSQVLGTEAFF
- | TRBJ2-6 | TRBV19 | - | TGTGCCAGTAGTATTCCCCCCATGGCTGGGCGGGCCAACGTCCTGACTTTC | CASSIPPMAGRANVLTF
- | TRBJ1-2 | TRBV5-1 | - | TGCGCCAGCAGCTTGGACAGGGCCTATGGCTACACCTTC | CASSLDRAYGYTF
- | TRBJ2-1 | TRBV19 | - | TGTGCCAGTAGTGAACAGGTCAGCTCCTACAATGAGCAGTTCTTC | CASSEQVSSYNEQFF
TRBD2 | TRBJ2-7 | TRBV5-4 | - | TGTGCCAGCAGCTCCTCTAGCGGGGTTTCCTACGAGCAGTACTTC | CASSSSSGVSYEQYF